Below, 2 T cell receptor beta chains from the same sample are listed, as sequenced in a study of vaccination effects on CD4 cells after COVID-19. Viral peptide pools were used in the ViraFEST assay to expand antigen-specific CD4+ T cells, and sequencing came afterward. Following a roughly ten-day culture, CD4+ T cells were purified. All vaccine recipients tested negative for nucleocapsid antibodies and had never contracted SARS-CoV-2 infection. The antigens for these receptors are not known. Sequenced by immunoSEQ multiplex PCR; TCRdb stores in-frame clones only, minus some. The data show about 63,000 clones, with about 80% seen just once and roughly 3.5% held by the top ten. This material consisted of CD4+ T cells from PBMCs cultured with HCoV-OC43 spike peptides, taken before COVID-19 vaccination. The sample's subset: HCoV-OC43 spike overlapping peptide pool stimulation. The origin of the receptors is a human donor who received a COVID-19 vaccine.

The chain couples TRBV7-2 to TRBJ1-6, with 9 bases fitting TRBD1. CDR1 is SGHTA and CDR2 is FQGNSA in the germline V gene. After removal of 5 bases from V and 7 bases from J, the junction contained 9 bases not matched to a gene. The CDR3 consists of 16 residues. CDR3 sequence (DNA): TGTGCCAGCAGCCGCGTACCCGGGACAGGGAATTCACCCCTCCACTTT. It is translated as CASSRVPGTGNSPLHF.

The sample holds a few counts of this clone. The V call is TRBV5-1, the J call TRBJ1-2, with 9 bases lining up with TRBD1. The length of the CDR3 is 15 residues. The ends lost 3 bases at V and 2 bases at J; junction bases unmatched: 5. Germline loops: CDR1 SGHRS, CDR2 YFSETQ. CDR3 sequence (DNA): TGCGCCAGCAGCTCCGGGACAGGGTACAACTATGGCTACACCTTC. It codes for CASSSGTGYNYGYTF. The complete variable domain, with remaining parts taken from reference TRBV5-1 and TRBJ1-2, reads KAGVTQTPRYLIKTRGQQVTLSCSPISGHRSVSWYQQTPGQGLQFLFEYFSETQRNKGNFPGRFSGRQFSNSRSEMNVSTLELGDSALYLCASSSGTGYNYGYTFGSGTRLTVV.